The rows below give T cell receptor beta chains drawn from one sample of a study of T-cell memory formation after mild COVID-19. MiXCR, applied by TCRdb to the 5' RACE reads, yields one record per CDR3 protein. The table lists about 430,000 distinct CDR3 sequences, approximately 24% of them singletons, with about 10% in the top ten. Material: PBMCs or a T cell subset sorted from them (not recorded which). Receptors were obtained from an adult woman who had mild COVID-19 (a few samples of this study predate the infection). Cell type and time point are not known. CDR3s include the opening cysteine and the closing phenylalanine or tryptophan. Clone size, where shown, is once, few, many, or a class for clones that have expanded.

CATLTTGEYEQFF,-,TRBJ2-1,TRBV12-3/TRBV12-4
CASSSNRGFEQFF,-,TRBJ2-1,TRBV5-1
CATGTGAGNEQFF,few,TRBJ2-1,TRBV24-1
CASRDTGFISGNTIYF,many,TRBJ1-3,TRBV2
CASRVKGAKQYSDSPLHF,few,TRBJ1-6,TRBV12-3/TRBV12-4
CSARVTRGADRETQYF,few,TRBJ2-5,TRBV20-1
CASSLPYSDTQYF,few,TRBJ2-3,TRBV5-1
CASSLTPAGNPWRETQYF,-,TRBJ2-5,TRBV11-3
CASSLVTGIVNQPQHF,-,TRBJ1-5,TRBV7-8
CASTVGTNSYNEQFF,-,TRBJ2-1,TRBV5-1
CSVIAGSGELFF,few,TRBJ2-2,TRBV29-1
CAWSIPGGLNTEAFF,-,TRBJ1-1,TRBV30
CASSQVRTWAGDDNEQFF,many,TRBJ2-1,TRBV3-1
CSATPTSGASYEQYF,-,TRBJ2-7,TRBV20-1
CASSQDGLAKNIQYF,many,TRBJ2-4,TRBV4-3
CASSLGQPGRYEQYF,few,TRBJ2-7,TRBV12-3/TRBV12-4
CASSLSGASGAFF,few,TRBJ1-1,TRBV5-1
CSARDRGQPNQPQHF,-,TRBJ1-5,TRBV20-1
CASTRTVSSGELFF,-,TRBJ2-2,TRBV3-1
CASSPVGGLDTQYF,few,TRBJ2-3,TRBV7-2
CASSQSTVFAGANVLTF,once,TRBJ2-6,TRBV23-1
CASRNLQGVYNEQFF,-,TRBJ2-1,TRBV12-3/TRBV12-4
CASSQEVGTSGKQYF,-,TRBJ2-3,TRBV4-3
CASSIGTGGNYEQYF,-,TRBJ2-7,TRBV5-6
CASSLPWSGELFF,once,TRBJ2-2,TRBV5-6
CASSQVPRSGGKNIQYF,-,TRBJ2-4,TRBV4-3
CASSPSGATEAFF,few,TRBJ1-1,TRBV18
CASSLDMAGRSEQYF,few,TRBJ2-7,TRBV5-1
CSARAQGVRADTQYF,few,TRBJ2-3,TRBV20-1
CASSPGFEGSPLHF,-,TRBJ1-6,TRBV6-2/TRBV6-3
CASSIRDSPSSYEQYF,few,TRBJ2-7,TRBV5-1
CASSRTSGRLRETQYF,few,TRBJ2-5,TRBV12-3/TRBV12-4
CASSLPGQGFYEQYF,few,TRBJ2-7,TRBV28
CASSPSWTPLHNEQFF,-,TRBJ2-1,TRBV7-9
CASSPGASGQPQHF,-,TRBJ1-5,TRBV5-6
CASSLKGSGNIQYF,-,TRBJ2-4,TRBV5-1
CASSLRSGELPYEQYF,once,TRBJ2-7,TRBV5-1
CASSLRSGGVGIQYF,few,TRBJ2-4,TRBV5-1